This T cell receptor beta chain emerged from a study of blood T cell repertoires in COVID-19. Study as a whole: Researchers got acute and convalescent COVID-19 samples from the United States, Italy and Spain. T cells, B-cell-depleted T cells, or PBMCs supplied cDNA or gDNA.

V lost 4 bases, J lost 4 bases, and 12 bases stayed unmatched. CDR1 MGHDK and CDR2 SYGVNS come from the germline V gene. The CDR3 covers 16 residues. In the authors' workflow: Cell counts per sample came from amplifying reference gene primers. Clones were sequenced by immunoSEQ multiplex PCR, and TCRdb holds only the in-frame ones, with some missing. D and trimming come from the DNA, and the V and J calls and clone size come from that table. This sample has about 120,000 clones, with approximately 77% found just once. Material: peripheral blood. This chain links TRBV25-1 with TRBJ1-2, with 7 positions matching TRBD1. The sequence derives from a human donor in a cohort sampled during active COVID-19. In nucleotides, the CDR3 is TGTGCCAGCAGTGTGCGGGAAGGGGGCGCTTTCTATGGCTACACCTTC. Translating it yields CASSVREGGAFYGYTF.